This T cell receptor (beta chain) was recovered during a study of blood T cell repertoires in COVID-19. The table came from immunoSEQ multiplex PCR; TCRdb's copy has only in-frame clones and leaves some out. The sample includes 120,000 to 150,000 clones, 70% to 90% seen only once; the top ten take approximately 12%. Per the germline V gene, CDR1 is LNHDA and CDR2 is SQIVND (reference sequence). This CDR3 contains 15 residues. The ends lost 6 bases at V and 7 bases at J; junction bases unmatched: 9. Material: peripheral blood. The chain carries TRBV19 and TRBJ2-4; TRBD2 agrees at 10 bases. This receptor was identified in a man aged 55 to 70 with active or convalescent COVID-19. CDR3 sequence (DNA): TGTGCCAGTAGAGGACAGAAGACTAGCGGGAACATTCAGTACTTC. Protein: CASRGQKTSGNIQYF. The full variable domain, with the rest looked up from reference TRBV19 and TRBJ2-4, is DGGITQSPKYLFRKEGQNVTLSCEQNLNHDAMYWYRQDPGQGLRLIYYSQIVNDFQKGDIAEGYSVSREKKESFPLTVTSAQKNPTAFYLCASRGQKTSGNIQYFGAGTRLSVL.